The 25 T cell receptor beta chains given below trace back to one sample, sequenced in a study of a mutant IDH1 vaccine in newly diagnosed glioma. These TCRs' antigens remain unknown. TCRdb keeps only in-frame clones here, not all; method: immunoSEQ multiplex PCR. This repertoire shows tens of thousands of clones, around 76% found once; its top ten account for 5% to 6%. The time point here: week 23, last vaccination. Each vaccine dose was 300 ug of mutant IDH1 20-mer peptide, with topical imiquimod. Specimen: PBMCs, collected from a glioma patient whose treatment included an IDH1 peptide vaccine. These receptors were taken from a man between 50 and 59 years old with glioma.

The V gene is TRBV13, the J gene TRBJ1-2; 7 bases align to TRBD1. J was trimmed by 2 bases and V by 5 bases; bases with no gene match: 8. The germline V gene encodes CDR1 PRHDT and CDR2 FYEKMQ (reference sequence). The CDR3 runs to 15 residues. CDR3 residues: CASSPRQGSNYGYTF. Written as DNA, the CDR3 is TGTGCCAGCAGCCCCCGACAGGGATCGAACTATGGCTACACCTTC.

This sequence joins TRBV9 and TRBJ2-6; D gene unclear. This CDR3 comprises 14 residues. The germline CDR1 and CDR2 sequences are SGDLS and YYNGEE. Between the trimmed V and J ends, which lost 3 bases and 2 bases, there was a span of 6 bases. DNA of the CDR3: TGTGCCAGCAGCGCCCGAACTGGGGCCAACGTCCTGACTTTC. Its translation: CASSARTGANVLTF.

This chain uses TRBV6-6 with TRBJ1-1, with D uncertain. The CDR3 has 14 residues. The ends were cut back, 4 bases at V and 1 base at J, with 10 bases in the middle. Looked up from germline, CDR1 is MNHNY and CDR2 is SVGAGI (reference sequence). CDR3 loop: CASSFPERNTEAFF. DNA of the CDR3: TGTGCCAGCAGTTTTCCAGAGAGGAACACTGAAGCTTTCTTT.

The gene calls are TRBV7-4 and TRBJ2-5; 10 bases agree with TRBD1. Germline V lookup: CDR1 SGHVT, CDR2 SQSDAQ. Trimming at V came to 3 bases and at J to 7 bases, leaving 17 bases not matched to a gene. The CDR3 spans 18 residues. The CDR3 nucleotides read TGTGCCAGCAGCTTGGGCCCCCGGGACAGGGGAGAGGGGGGGACCCAGTACTTC. Its translation is CASSLGPRDRGEGGTQYF.

The rearrangement uses TRBV5-1 and TRBJ2-3, with TRBD2 as a possible D gene (7 bases). The V gene lost 0 bases and the J gene lost 6 bases, with 11 bases spanning the gap. Germline loops: CDR1 SGHRS, CDR2 YFSETQ. The CDR3 is 14 amino acids. CDR3 loop: CASSLAGGGDTQYF. Written as DNA, the CDR3 is TGCGCCAGCAGCTTGGCGGGGGGCGGGGATACGCAGTATTTT.

The rearrangement joins TRBV12-5 to TRBJ2-3, with TRBD1 identical over 10 bases. After removal of 6 bases from V and 3 bases from J, the junction contained 6 bases not matched to a gene. In germline, CDR1 is LGHNT, CDR2 FRNRAP. The CDR3 contains 15 residues. In DNA form, the CDR3 reads TGTGCTAGTGGCCCAGGACAGGGGGAAACAGATACGCAGTATTTT. Encoded protein: CASGPGQGETDTQYF.

This clone is termed medium-sized (0.01 to 0.1%). This rearrangement joins TRBV27 to TRBJ2-7; 7 bases fit TRBD2. This CDR3 has 14 residues. V shed 3 bases and J 0 bases; nucleotides not matched to a gene: 2. Germline assignment: CDR1 MNHEY and CDR2 SMNVEV (reference sequence). Here the CDR3 DNA reads TGTGCCAGCAGTTTGGGAGGGAACTCCTACGAGCAGTACTTC. Translation gives CASSLGGNSYEQYF.

The chain joins TRBV2 to TRBJ2-7; D is perhaps TRBD1 or TRBD2 (5 bases each). Trimming pared 2 bases from V and 6 bases from J, leaving 14 bases between. Per the germline V gene, CDR1 is SNHLY and CDR2 is FYNNEI. This CDR3 region has 14 residues. The CDR3 is CASSELGSGAEQYF. The CDR3 region has the DNA TGTGCCAGCAGTGAACTGGGGTCCGGGGCCGAGCAGTACTTC. Using reference TRBV2 and TRBJ2-7 for the parts outside the CDR3, the full variable domain is EPEVTQTPSHQVTQMGQEVILRCVPISNHLYFYWYRQILGQKVEFLVSFYNNEISEKSEIFDDQFSVERPDGSNFTLKIRSTKLEDSAMYFCASSELGSGAEQYFGPGTRLTVT.

The V and J genes are TRBV2 and TRBJ2-7; 8 positions match TRBD1. Germline V CDR1 and CDR2: SNHLY, FYNNEI. The V and J ends lost 0 bases and 5 bases, in that order; junction bases with no gene match: 15. The CDR3 covers 18 residues. CDR3 in amino acids: CASSEAPYGQGGVNEQYF. In nucleotides, the CDR3 is TGTGCCAGCAGTGAAGCACCCTACGGACAGGGTGGGGTTAACGAGCAGTACTTC.

The rearrangement joins TRBV18 to TRBJ2-5, with 7 bases fitting TRBD1. The CDR3 spans 13 residues. The germline gives CDR1 KGHSH, CDR2 LQKENI. Trimming cost V 3 bases and J 5 bases; bases outside gene matches: 3. Here the CDR3 DNA reads TGTGCCAGCTCACCGGACAGGACGGAGACCCAGTACTTC. Its protein is CASSPDRTETQYF.

The J gene is TRBJ2-7, the V gene TRBV5-1; 9 bases align to TRBD2. With 4 bases clipped from V and 5 bases from J, the junction kept 7 bases outside the gene matches. CDR1 is SGHRS, CDR2 YFSETQ, per germline. The CDR3 covers 14 residues. The CDR3 nucleotides read TGCGCCAGCAGCACGGGACTAGCCGGCAACGAGCAGTACTTC. Its translation is CASSTGLAGNEQYF.

The rearrangement joins TRBV27 to TRBJ1-2, with no clear D. CDR3 size: 14 residues. Germline lookup yields CDR1 MNHEY and CDR2 SMNVEV (reference sequence). With 2 bases removed from V and 7 bases from J, the gap between germline ends came to 14 bases. The chain's CDR3 is CASSLSLGLGGYTF. CDR3 nucleotides: TGTGCCAGCAGTTTAAGCCTCGGGTTAGGTGGCTACACCTTC.

This clone occurred once. The rearrangement links TRBV20-1 to TRBJ2-3; D gene ambiguous. This CDR3 comprises 11 residues. V dropped 1 base and J dropped 4 bases, with 3 bases sitting between them. Per germline, CDR1 DFQATT and CDR2 SNEGSKA (reference sequence). DNA of the CDR3: TGCAGTGCTAGAGCGGCAGATACGCAGTATTTT. This encodes CSARAADTQYF.

The gene calls are TRBV5-4 and TRBJ1-5, with D unresolved. The CDR3 runs to 14 residues. V lost 4 bases, J lost 6 bases, and 14 bases lay in between. The germline V gene has CDR1 SGHNT and CDR2 YYREEE (reference sequence). CDR3 nucleotide sequence: TGTGCCAGCAGCCGGAGGTACGCACTTCAGCCCCAGCATTTT. Translated: CASSRRYALQPQHF.

The V and J genes are TRBV9 and TRBJ2-7; perhaps TRBD2 as D (7 bases). The CDR3 contains 15 residues. With 0 bases removed from V and 2 bases from J, the gap between germline ends came to 12 bases. Germline V gene lookup returns CDR1 SGDLS and CDR2 YYNGEE. For the CDR3, the DNA is TGTGCCAGCAGCGTAGGGGAGGGGGGAACCTACGAGCAGTACTTC. Amino acid sequence: CASSVGEGGTYEQYF.

The V and J genes are TRBV7-9 and TRBJ2-3, with 9 bases aligning to TRBD1. Germline trimming cut 2 bases from V and 2 bases from J; bases unmatched to any gene: 2. Looked up from germline, CDR1 is SEHNR and CDR2 is FQNEAQ (reference sequence). The CDR3 is made up of 15 amino acids. CDR3 sequence reads: CASSLRDRDTDTQYF. The CDR3 nucleotides read TGTGCCAGCAGCTTAAGGGACAGGGACACAGATACGCAGTATTTT.

The CDR3 sequence: CASSVEVVRPLHF. The CDR3 DNA follows: TGTGCCAGCAGCGTAGAGGTGGTCCGACCCCTCCACTTT. The V call is TRBV9, the J call TRBJ1-6; D ambiguous. V was pared by 0 bases and J by 12 bases, with 10 bases between. Germline lookup yields CDR1 SGDLS and CDR2 YYNGEE. This CDR3 has 13 amino acids.

V usage is TRBV9 and J usage is TRBJ1-4; 10 nucleotides match TRBD1. The germline gives CDR1 SGDLS, CDR2 YYNGEE. The J segment lost 7 bases and the V segment lost 3 bases, leaving 6 bases of the junction unmatched. The CDR3 sequence is 15 residues long. CDR3 residues: CASSERQGAGEKLFF. Written as DNA, the CDR3 is TGTGCCAGCAGCGAACGACAGGGGGCAGGTGAAAAACTGTTTTTT.

The genes are TRBV7-9 and TRBJ1-1; D unresolved. Germline lookup yields CDR1 SEHNR and CDR2 FQNEAQ (reference sequence). Trimming left V 2 bases short and J 0 bases short, with 13 bases between. This CDR3 is 16 amino acids long. The CDR3 sequence: CASSLPRVGMNTEAFF. CDR3 nucleotides: TGTGCCAGCAGCTTACCGCGGGTGGGCATGAACACTGAAGCTTTCTTT.

The chain recombines TRBV4-2 with TRBJ1-1; no definite D call. In germline, CDR1 is LGHNA, CDR2 YNFKEQ. The CDR3 is 14 residues long. Trimming removed 5 bases from V and 5 bases from J, with 15 bases in between. The CDR3 loop reads CASSSAGTITEAFF. As DNA, the CDR3 is TGTGCCAGCAGCTCAGCAGGAACAATAACTGAAGCTTTCTTT.

The genes are TRBV2 and TRBJ1-1; D is unclear. CDR1 SNHLY and CDR2 FYNNEI come from the germline V gene. CDR3 length equals 13 residues. V was shortened by 9 bases and J by 4 bases, with 15 bases between the two germline ends. CDR3 DNA: TGTGCCAGAGAGGCGGGGATCAGCACTGAAGCTTTCTTT. Encoded protein: CAREAGISTEAFF.

The chain is built from TRBV5-8 and TRBJ1-1; D uncertain. Germline V gives CDR1 SGHTS, CDR2 YDEGEE. Trimming left V 6 bases short and J 0 bases short, with 9 bases between. This CDR3 is 13 amino acids long. As DNA, the CDR3 is TGTGCCAGCACACGGATTTTGAACACTGAAGCTTTCTTT. Protein product: CASTRILNTEAFF.

This rearrangement joins TRBV29-1 to TRBJ1-1; the D gene is possibly TRBD1 (6 bases). Germline CDR1 is SQVTM and CDR2 is ANQGSEA. The CDR3 is 12 residues long. The V and J ends lost 6 bases and 11 bases respectively, with 19 bases between them. The CDR3 DNA follows: TGCAGCGTGAAACAGGGCGCGGGTAGGGCTTTCTTT. This translates into CSVKQGAGRAFF.

This CDR3 reads CASSPHRQGNTEAFF. CDR3 sequence (DNA): TGTGCCAGCAGCCCCCACAGACAGGGCAACACTGAAGCTTTCTTT. The V and J genes are TRBV9 and TRBJ1-1; 7 nucleotides line up with TRBD1. V trimming: 4 bases; J trimming: 2 bases; junction bases outside the gene matches: 8. In germline, CDR1 is SGDLS, CDR2 YYNGEE. This CDR3 region has 15 residues.

This sequence joins TRBV5-5 and TRBJ1-3; D call uncertain. The CDR3 is 15 residues long. The germline gives CDR1 SGHKS, CDR2 YYEKEE (reference sequence). The ends were cut back, 0 bases at V and 4 bases at J, with 11 bases in the middle. The CDR3 protein is CASSLAPLGGNTIYF. The DNA of the CDR3 is TGTGCCAGCAGCTTGGCTCCCCTTGGGGGAAACACCATATATTTT.